These 27 T cell receptor beta chains were all obtained from the same sample, sequenced in a study of technical replicates of blood from a few donors (dated by TCRdb to about 2017). The library relied on the immunoSEQ multiplex PCR assay. The source is immuneACCESS, and TCRdb retained only in-frame sequences with V and J called. Part of the clones is not carried over; for the studies checked, unresolved V genes explain less than half of this, and the remainder is unexplained. The sample has approximately 73,000 clones on record, roughly 91% of them singletons. The ten top clones hold 0.39% of the sample. Sequencing used T cells isolated from PBMCs. The receptors derive from a human donor in good health.

CDR3 bases: TGTGCCAGCAGTTACGTAGACAGTACTGAAGCTTTCTTT. Amino acid sequence: CASSYVDSTEAFF. The chain carries TRBV6-5 and TRBJ1-1, with a possible D match to TRBD1 (5 bases). The length of the CDR3 is 13 residues. The V gene lost 2 bases and the J gene lost 5 bases, with 9 bases spanning the gap. Germline V gene lookup returns CDR1 MNHEY and CDR2 SVGAGI.

The chain links TRBV15 to TRBJ2-7; D is unresolved. The CDR3 consists of 12 residues. Germline CDR1 reads LNHNV; CDR2 reads YYDKDF (reference sequence). Deletions cut 0 bases from V and 5 bases from J, with 5 bases between. For the CDR3, the DNA is TGTGCCACCAGCAGAGATTTAAACGAGCAGTACTTC. This translates into CATSRDLNEQYF.

The DNA of the CDR3 is TGTGCCAGCAGTGGATGGACAGGGGGAGGTAGGACCGGGGAGCTGTTTTTT. It codes for CASSGWTGGGRTGELFF. The chain carries TRBV6-1 and TRBJ2-2; 10 nucleotides match TRBD1. This CDR3 spans 17 amino acids. Trimming removed 4 bases from V and 5 bases from J; junction bases left unmatched: 10. Germline CDR1 is MNHNS and CDR2 is SASEGT.

The chain links TRBV30 to TRBJ2-1, with 7 bases that match TRBD2. Germline V gene data show CDR1 as GTSNPN and CDR2 as SVGIG (reference sequence). With 5 bases clipped from V and 4 bases from J, the junction kept 5 bases outside the gene matches. The length of the CDR3 is 13 residues. The CDR3 reads CAWASGAYNEQFF. The DNA for the CDR3 is TGTGCCTGGGCTAGCGGAGCTTACAATGAGCAGTTCTTC.

This clone has just a few counts. The chain combines TRBV11-2 with TRBJ1-1; 8 bases line up with TRBD1. The germline CDR1 and CDR2 sequences are SGHAT and FQNNGV. Trimming took 3 bases from V and 7 from J; bases not matched to a gene: 1. This CDR3 is 12 amino acids long. The CDR3 spells CASSFDRGEAFF. The CDR3 region has the DNA TGTGCCAGCAGCTTTGACAGGGGTGAAGCTTTCTTT.

This chain connects TRBV5-4 to TRBJ2-5; D may be TRBD1 (6 bases). The germline V and J ends were trimmed by 4 bases and 2 bases, with 15 bases remaining between them. The germline V gene encodes CDR1 SGHNT and CDR2 YYREEE (reference sequence). The CDR3 has 15 amino acids. The CDR3 DNA is TGTGCCAGCAGCCGACCGGGACACCCTCAAGAGACCCAGTACTTC. It specifies CASSRPGHPQETQYF. Combining the CDR3 with reference TRBV5-4 and TRBJ2-5 gives the whole variable domain ETGVTQSPTHLIKTRGQQVTLRCSSQSGHNTVSWYQQALGQGPQFIFQYYREEENGRGNFPPRFSGLQFPNYSSELNVNALELDDSALYLCASSRPGHPQETQYFGPGTRLLVL.

V usage is TRBV28 and J usage is TRBJ2-5; tentative D call: TRBD1 (6 bases). CDR1 and CDR2 from the germline V gene are MDHEN and SYDVKM. This CDR3 is built from 13 residues. V was trimmed by 3 bases and J by 4 bases, leaving 9 bases between them. CDR3 amino acids: CASSLGAVETQYF. DNA of the CDR3: TGTGCCAGCAGTTTGGGGGCTGTAGAGACCCAGTACTTC.

The genes are TRBV7-2 and TRBJ1-2, with D unclear. V lost 3 bases and J 0 bases, leaving 8 bases between the germline ends. The CDR3 is 14 amino acids. The germline V gene encodes CDR1 SGHTA and CDR2 FQGNSA. The CDR3 reads CASSLRVANYGYTF. CDR3 sequence (DNA): TGTGCCAGCAGCTTGAGGGTAGCTAACTATGGCTACACCTTC.

The chain couples TRBV13 to TRBJ1-1; 7 nucleotides line up with TRBD1. Germline CDR1 is PRHDT and CDR2 is FYEKMQ (reference sequence). The CDR3 loop spans 12 amino acids. The V gene end was trimmed by 8 bases and the J gene end by 6 bases; junction bases not matched to a gene: 6. DNA for the CDR3: TGTGCCAGCGACAGGGAACAATCTGAAGCTTTCTTT. It specifies CASDREQSEAFF.

This clone was found once. V gene TRBV4-2 combines with J gene TRBJ2-1; 8 nucleotides match TRBD2. The V and J ends lost 3 bases and 2 bases, in that order; junction bases with no gene match: 12. The CDR3 contains 18 residues. Per germline, CDR1 LGHNA and CDR2 YNFKEQ. DNA for the CDR3: TGTGCCAGCAGCCATCTAGCGGGTTTATCTTTCACCTACAATGAGCAGTTCTTC. This encodes CASSHLAGLSFTYNEQFF.

The rearrangement joins TRBV7-9 to TRBJ1-3; no clear D gene. CDR1 SEHNR and CDR2 FQNEAQ come from the germline V gene (reference sequence). This CDR3 is built from 16 residues. V was cut by 5 bases and J by 6 bases, with 20 bases left in between. CDR3: CASSPLGRAELNTIYF. CDR3 coding DNA: TGTGCCAGCAGCCCTTTGGGCAGAGCTGAACTAAACACCATATATTTT. Supplemented by reference TRBV7-9 and TRBJ1-3, the full variable domain reads DTGVSQNPRHKITKRGQNVTFRCDPISEHNRLYWYRQTLGQGPEFLTYFQNEAQLEKSRLLSDRFSAERPKGSFSTLEIQRTEQGDSAMYLCASSPLGRAELNTIYFGEGSWLTVV.

The chain employs TRBV21-1 and TRBJ2-3; whether TRBD1, the table's D call, matches the DNA was not checked. TRBV21-1 is reported as a pseudogene. The CDR3 contains 12 residues. In DNA, the CDR3 is TGTGCCAGCAGCATGTGGGCGGATACGCAGTATTTT. As protein: CASSMWADTQYF.

The chain is built from TRBV30 and TRBJ2-7, with 7 bases aligning to TRBD1. The junction had 13 bases not matched to a gene; V was cut back by 4 bases and J by 4 bases. This CDR3 comprises 15 residues. Germline lookup yields CDR1 GTSNPN and CDR2 SVGIG (reference sequence). Written as DNA, the CDR3 is TGTGCCTGGATTTTAACAGGGCAGGGGGAATACGAGCAGTACTTC. The encoded protein is CAWILTGQGEYEQYF.

The chain employs TRBV21-1 and TRBJ2-3; TRBD1, the table's D call, lacks a check against the DNA. TRBV21-1 is a pseudogene segment. There are 15 residues in the CDR3. CDR3 amino acids: CARGDRGHFADTQYF. CDR3 nucleotide sequence: TGTGCCAGAGGGGACAGGGGGCATTTCGCAGATACGCAGTATTTT.

The chain is built from TRBV4-3 and TRBJ2-1; 8 bases agree with TRBD2. Germline values: CDR1 LGHNA, CDR2 YSLEER. The CDR3 runs to 14 residues. After removal of 4 bases from V and 8 bases from J, the junction contained 7 bases not matched to a gene. CDR3 region: CASSRRGLAYEQFF. Here the CDR3 DNA reads TGCGCCAGCAGCCGCCGAGGACTAGCCTATGAGCAGTTCTTC.

V gene TRBV2 combines with J gene TRBJ2-1, with a weak D call TRBD2 (7 bases). The germline V and J ends were trimmed by 8 bases and 0 bases, with 23 bases remaining between them. This CDR3 region has 18 residues. Germline CDR1 SNHLY, CDR2 FYNNEI. DNA for the CDR3: TGTGCCAGCTTGGGCGGGGGAGGGGGTTTGAGCTCCTACAATGAGCAGTTCTTC. This sequence encodes CASLGGGGGLSSYNEQFF.

The rearrangement joins TRBV9 to TRBJ2-3, with TRBD1 matching over 8 bases. Per the germline V gene, CDR1 is SGDLS and CDR2 is YYNGEE. V lost 3 bases, J lost 0 bases, and 3 bases stayed unmatched. The CDR3 length is 15 residues. This chain's CDR3 is CASSETGGSTDTQYF. The CDR3 nucleotides read TGTGCCAGCAGCGAAACAGGGGGAAGCACAGATACGCAGTATTTT.

On this clone itself: At one end the junction does not follow the germline gene, possibly because of a read error. The chain has TRBV7-2 and TRBJ2-3, with 11 nucleotides matching TRBD2. Germline CDR1 reads SGHTA; CDR2 reads FQGNSA. CDR3 length: 19 residues. CDR3: CASTLLATLAGGSTDTQYF. The CDR3 DNA reads as TGTGCCAGCACCTTATTGGCTACCCTAGCGGGAGGAAGCACAGATACGCAGTATTTT.

The rearrangement uses TRBV29-1 and TRBJ2-7, with 9 nucleotides matching TRBD1. The germline gives CDR1 SQVTM, CDR2 ANQGSEA. The junction had 10 bases not matched to a gene; V was cut back by 6 bases and J by 4 bases. This CDR3 has 14 residues. The CDR3 nucleotides are TGCAGCGTCCAACCCGGGACAGGGATGTACGAGCAGTACTTC. It is translated as CSVQPGTGMYEQYF.

As DNA, the CDR3 is TGTGCCAGCAGCTTACCGAGAGCGGGAGTGTCAGATACGCAGTATTTT. Amino acid sequence: CASSLPRAGVSDTQYF. The V and J genes are TRBV7-2 and TRBJ2-3, with 8 positions matching TRBD2. The CDR3 consists of 16 residues. V lost 2 bases to trimming and J lost 4 bases; unmatched junction nucleotides: 8. Germline V gives CDR1 SGHTA, CDR2 FQGNSA. Full variable domain (rest looked up from reference TRBV7-2 and TRBJ2-3): GAGVSQSPSNKVTEKGKDVELRCDPISGHTALYWYRQSLGQGLEFLIYFQGNSAPDKSGLPSDRFSAERTGGSVSTLTIQRTQQEDSAVYLCASSLPRAGVSDTQYFGPGTRLTVL.

A note on this clone: This sample includes further DNA sequences coding for the same CDR3. J is TRBJ2-7 and V is TRBV27; possible D gene TRBD1, 5 bases. The V end lost 3 bases, the J end lost 4 bases, and 13 bases lay between the germline ends. Looked up from germline, CDR1 is MNHEY and CDR2 is SMNVEV (reference sequence). There are 14 residues in the CDR3. The CDR3 DNA reads TGTGCCAGCAGTTTCGGTACAGGCGCATACGAGCAGTACTTC. Its translation is CASSFGTGAYEQYF.

This chain links TRBV6-5 with TRBJ2-7; D is possibly TRBD2 (6 bases). V dropped 0 bases and J dropped 1 base, with 7 bases sitting between them. This CDR3 contains 14 residues. CDR1 MNHEY and CDR2 SVGAGI come from the germline V gene. CDR3 bases: TGTGCCAGCAGTTACTCGGAGGGATCCTACGAGCAGTACTTC. The encoded protein is CASSYSEGSYEQYF.

CDR3 in DNA: TGTGCCAGCAGCTTAGATCTTAGTGACTGGTACGAGCAGTACTTC. This gives the protein CASSLDLSDWYEQYF. The chain is built from TRBV11-2 and TRBJ2-7; D is unclear. The CDR3 consists of 15 residues. The V end lost 0 bases, the J end lost 4 bases, and 13 bases lay between the germline ends. Germline V CDR1 and CDR2: SGHAT, FQNNGV.

J is TRBJ1-1 and V is TRBV10-3; D perhaps matches TRBD1 (6 bases). Germline assignment: CDR1 ENHRY and CDR2 SYGVKD. V shed 4 bases and J shed 8 bases, with 8 bases lying between them. There are 11 residues in the CDR3. The CDR3 DNA reads as TGTGCCATCAGTGGAGGGGGAGAAGCTTTCTTT. It yields the protein CAISGGGEAFF.

This chain links TRBV19 with TRBJ1-2; tentatively, D is TRBD1 (5 bases). The germline V gene has CDR1 LNHDA and CDR2 SQIVND (reference sequence). V was shortened by 4 bases and J by 0 bases, with 12 bases between the two germline ends. The CDR3 consists of 15 residues. CDR3 in amino acids: CASSTGTGANYGYTF. CDR3 nucleotide sequence: TGTGCCAGTAGTACCGGGACGGGAGCTAACTATGGCTACACCTTC.

This clone was counted a few times. This chain links TRBV30 with TRBJ1-1, with D unresolved. V lost 1 base to trimming and J lost 5 bases, with 11 bases between them. Germline-derived CDR1 and CDR2 are GTSNPN and SVGIG (reference sequence). The CDR3 loop spans 13 amino acids. The CDR3 nucleotides are TGTGCCTGGAGTGGGCATTTGTTTACTGAAGCTTTCTTT. Protein product: CAWSGHLFTEAFF.

The J gene is TRBJ1-2, the V gene TRBV15; D remains unclear. CDR3 size: 15 residues. V was pared by 2 bases and J by 5 bases, with 15 bases between. The V gene's germline CDR1 is LNHNV and CDR2 YYDKDF (reference sequence). CDR3 in DNA: TGTGCCACCAGCAGATTCCCGGGAAGCTTATATGGCTACACCTTC. Protein product: CATSRFPGSLYGYTF.